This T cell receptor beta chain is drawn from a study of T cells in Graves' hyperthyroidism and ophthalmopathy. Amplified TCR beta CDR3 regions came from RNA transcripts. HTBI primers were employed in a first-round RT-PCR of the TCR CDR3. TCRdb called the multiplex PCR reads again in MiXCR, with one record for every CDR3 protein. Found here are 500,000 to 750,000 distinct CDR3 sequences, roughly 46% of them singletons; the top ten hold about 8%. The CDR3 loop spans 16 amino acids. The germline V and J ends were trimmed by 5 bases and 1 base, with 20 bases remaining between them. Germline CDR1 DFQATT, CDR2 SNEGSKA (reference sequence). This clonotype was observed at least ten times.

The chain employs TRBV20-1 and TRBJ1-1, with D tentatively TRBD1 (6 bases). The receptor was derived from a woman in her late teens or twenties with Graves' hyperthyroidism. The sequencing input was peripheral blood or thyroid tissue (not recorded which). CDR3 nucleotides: TGCAGTGCTGCCCAGGAGGGGGACTCCCGGAACACTGAAGCTTTCTTT. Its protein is CSAAQEGDSRNTEAFF.